This TCR beta chain was obtained from a study of Ad26.COV2.S vaccination and SARS-CoV-2 variants. Study-wide findings and caveats: Vaccinees reportedly had broad spike-specific CD8+ and CD4+ T cell responses. Vaccinees and placebo recipients showed similar non-spike TCR breadth. Individuals receiving vaccine had higher spike-specific TCR breadth than placebo recipients did.

V lost 8 bases to trimming and J lost 2 bases, with 16 bases between them. CDR1 is SQVTM, CDR2 ANQGSEA, per germline. The CDR3 is 13 amino acids. The repertoire was sequenced with immunoSEQ multiplex PCR; TCRdb's copy has only in-frame clones and lacks some. The table includes under 150,000 clones, 86% detected once. Turning to this clone: Its antigen is not identified.

The sequence came from a human donor who had recovered from COVID-19. This chain links TRBV29-1 with TRBJ2-7, with D unclear. The input for sequencing was peripheral blood, taken after recovery from COVID-19. This CDR3 is CSFTGSETYEQYF. The CDR3, as DNA: TGCAGCTTTACCGGGTCCGAAACCTACGAGCAGTACTTC.